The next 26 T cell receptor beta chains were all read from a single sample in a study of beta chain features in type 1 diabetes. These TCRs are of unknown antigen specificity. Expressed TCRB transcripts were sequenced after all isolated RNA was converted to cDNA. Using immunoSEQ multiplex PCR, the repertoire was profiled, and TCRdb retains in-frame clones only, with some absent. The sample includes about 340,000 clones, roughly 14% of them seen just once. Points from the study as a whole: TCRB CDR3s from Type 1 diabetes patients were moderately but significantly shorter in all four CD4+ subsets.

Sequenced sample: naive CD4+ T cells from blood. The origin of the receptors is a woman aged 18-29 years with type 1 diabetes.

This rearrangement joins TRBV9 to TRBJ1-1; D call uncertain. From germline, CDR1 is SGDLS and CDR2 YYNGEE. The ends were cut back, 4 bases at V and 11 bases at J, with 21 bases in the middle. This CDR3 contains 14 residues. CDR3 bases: TGTGCCAGCAGCCCTAGCCCGACCGAGGCCGGGGCTTTCTTT. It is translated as CASSPSPTEAGAFF.

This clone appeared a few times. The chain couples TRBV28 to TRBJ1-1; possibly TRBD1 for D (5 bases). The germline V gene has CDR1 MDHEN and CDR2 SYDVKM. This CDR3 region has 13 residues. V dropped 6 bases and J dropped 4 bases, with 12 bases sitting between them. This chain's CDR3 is CASSPPGGTEAFF. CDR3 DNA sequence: TGTGCCAGCAGCCCCCCGGGGGGCACTGAAGCTTTCTTT.

CDR3 region: CASSLQGAATEAFF. The CDR3 DNA is TGTGCCAGCAGCCTACAGGGGGCGGCCACTGAAGCTTTCTTT. The chain is built from TRBV7-9 and TRBJ1-1, with 9 bases identical to TRBD1. The germline V gene encodes CDR1 SEHNR and CDR2 FQNEAQ (reference sequence). V trimming: 5 bases; J trimming: 4 bases; junction bases outside the gene matches: 5. The CDR3 consists of 14 residues.

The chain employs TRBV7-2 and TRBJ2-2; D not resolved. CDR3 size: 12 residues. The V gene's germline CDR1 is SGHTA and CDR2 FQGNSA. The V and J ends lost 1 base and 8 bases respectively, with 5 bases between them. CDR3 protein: CASSLVRGELFF. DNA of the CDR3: TGTGCCAGCAGCTTAGTACGGGGGGAGCTGTTTTTT.

CDR3 amino acids: CASSTDRGGEAFF. In nucleotides, the CDR3 is TGTGCCAGTAGTACGGACAGGGGAGGGGAAGCTTTCTTT. The V and J genes are TRBV19 and TRBJ1-1, with TRBD1 matching over 9 bases. V dropped 4 bases and J dropped 8; count of bases not matched to a gene: 5. Germline V lookup: CDR1 LNHDA, CDR2 SQIVND (reference sequence). This CDR3 region has 13 residues.

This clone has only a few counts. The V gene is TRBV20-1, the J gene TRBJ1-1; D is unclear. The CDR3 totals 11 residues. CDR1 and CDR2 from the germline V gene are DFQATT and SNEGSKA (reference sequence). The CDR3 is CTGWANTEAFF. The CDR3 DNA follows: TGCACCGGTTGGGCTAACACTGAAGCTTTCTTT.

DNA for the CDR3: TGTGCCAGCAGCCAACAGGACAGGGCCAATCAGCCCCAGCATTTT. Its protein product is CASSQQDRANQPQHF. J is TRBJ1-5 and V is TRBV4-2; TRBD1 matches 8 bases. Germline V gives CDR1 LGHNA, CDR2 YNFKEQ. The CDR3 runs 15 residues. V shed 2 bases and J 3 bases; nucleotides not matched to a gene: 3.

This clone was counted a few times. The CDR3 is CASKGDRSPMYEQYF. The CDR3 DNA reads as TGTGCCAGCAAGGGTGACAGGTCCCCCATGTACGAGCAGTACTTC. The chain is built from TRBV6-5 and TRBJ2-7, with D tentatively TRBD1 (6 bases). This CDR3 spans 15 amino acids. Germline V gene sequence: CDR1 MNHEY, CDR2 SVGAGI. V lost 7 bases and J lost 4, with 20 bases in between.

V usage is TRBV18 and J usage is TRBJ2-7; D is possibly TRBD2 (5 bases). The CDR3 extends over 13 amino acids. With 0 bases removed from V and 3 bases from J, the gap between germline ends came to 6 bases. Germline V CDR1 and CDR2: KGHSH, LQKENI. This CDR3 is CASSPPSGYEQYV. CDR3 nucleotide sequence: TGTGCCAGCTCACCACCGAGCGGCTACGAGCAGTACGTC.

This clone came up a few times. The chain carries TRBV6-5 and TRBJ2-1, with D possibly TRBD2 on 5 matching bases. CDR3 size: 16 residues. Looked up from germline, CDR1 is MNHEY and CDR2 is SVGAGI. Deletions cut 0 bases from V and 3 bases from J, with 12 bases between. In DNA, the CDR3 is TGTGCCAGCAGTTACTCACAGCGGCCACGCTACAATGAGCAGTTCTTC. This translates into CASSYSQRPRYNEQFF.

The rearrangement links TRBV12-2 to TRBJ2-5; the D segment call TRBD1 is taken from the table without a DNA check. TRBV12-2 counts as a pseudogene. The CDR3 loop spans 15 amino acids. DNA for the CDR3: TGTGCAAGTCGCTTAGCACAGGGGGGGGGAGAGACCCAGTACTTC. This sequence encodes CASRLAQGGGETQYF.

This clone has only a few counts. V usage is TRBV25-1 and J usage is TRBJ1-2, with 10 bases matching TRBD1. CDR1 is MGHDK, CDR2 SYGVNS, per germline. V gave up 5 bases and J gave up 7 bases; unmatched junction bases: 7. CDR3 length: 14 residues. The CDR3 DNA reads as TGTGCCAGCAGTTGGGGGGACAGGGGCCTTGGCTACACCTTC. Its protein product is CASSWGDRGLGYTF.

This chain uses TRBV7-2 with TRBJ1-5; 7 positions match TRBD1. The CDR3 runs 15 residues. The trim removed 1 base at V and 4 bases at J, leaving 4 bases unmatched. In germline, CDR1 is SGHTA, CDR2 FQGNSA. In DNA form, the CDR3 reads TGTGCCAGCAGCTTAGGGGGACAGCCAAATCAGCCCCAGCATTTT. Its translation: CASSLGGQPNQPQHF.

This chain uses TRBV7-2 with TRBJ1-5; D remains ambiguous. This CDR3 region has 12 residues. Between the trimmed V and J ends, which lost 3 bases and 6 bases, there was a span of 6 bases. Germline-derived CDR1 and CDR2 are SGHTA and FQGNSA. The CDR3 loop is CASSFLAQPQHF. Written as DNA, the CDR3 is TGTGCCAGCAGCTTTTTAGCTCAGCCCCAGCATTTT.

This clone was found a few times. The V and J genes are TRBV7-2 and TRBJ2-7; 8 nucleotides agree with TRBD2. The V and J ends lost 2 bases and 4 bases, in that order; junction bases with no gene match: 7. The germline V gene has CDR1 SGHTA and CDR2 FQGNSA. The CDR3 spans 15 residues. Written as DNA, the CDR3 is TGTGCCAGCAGCTTACGGGGGGGCGGAGGATACGAGCAGTACGTC. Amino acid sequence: CASSLRGGGGYEQYV.

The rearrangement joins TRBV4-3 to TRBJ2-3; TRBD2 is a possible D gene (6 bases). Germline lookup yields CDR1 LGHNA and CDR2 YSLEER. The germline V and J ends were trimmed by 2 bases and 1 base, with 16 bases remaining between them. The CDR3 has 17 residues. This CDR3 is CASSQSGGGKGTDTQYF. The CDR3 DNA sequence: TGCGCCAGCAGCCAAAGTGGCGGCGGGAAGGGCACAGATACGCAGTATTTT.

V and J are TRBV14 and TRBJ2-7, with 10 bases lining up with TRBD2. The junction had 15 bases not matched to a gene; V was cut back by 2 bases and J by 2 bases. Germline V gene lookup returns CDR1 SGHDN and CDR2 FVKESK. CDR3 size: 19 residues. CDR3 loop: CASSQLPGLAALPAYEQYV. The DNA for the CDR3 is TGTGCCAGCAGCCAACTTCCCGGACTAGCGGCTCTGCCCGCCTACGAGCAGTACGTC.

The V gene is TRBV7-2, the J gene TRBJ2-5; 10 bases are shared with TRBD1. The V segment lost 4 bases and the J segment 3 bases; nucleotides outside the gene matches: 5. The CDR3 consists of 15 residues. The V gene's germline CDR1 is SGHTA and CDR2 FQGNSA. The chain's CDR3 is CASSSGQGDKETQYF. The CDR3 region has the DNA TGTGCCAGCAGCTCCGGACAGGGGGATAAAGAGACCCAGTACTTC.

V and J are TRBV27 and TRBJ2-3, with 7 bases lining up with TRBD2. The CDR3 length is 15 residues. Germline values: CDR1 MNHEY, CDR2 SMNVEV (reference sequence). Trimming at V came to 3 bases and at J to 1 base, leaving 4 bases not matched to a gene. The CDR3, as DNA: TGTGCCAGCAGTTTCGGACTAGAACGCACAGATACGCAGTATTTT. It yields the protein CASSFGLERTDTQYF.

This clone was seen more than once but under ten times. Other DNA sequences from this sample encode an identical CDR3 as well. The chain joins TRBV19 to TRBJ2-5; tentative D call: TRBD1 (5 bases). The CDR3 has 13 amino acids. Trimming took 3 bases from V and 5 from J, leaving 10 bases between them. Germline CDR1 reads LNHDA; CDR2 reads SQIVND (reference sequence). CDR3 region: CASSIGQGETQYF. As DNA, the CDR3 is TGTGCCAGTAGTATCGGGCAGGGCGAGACCCAGTACTTC.

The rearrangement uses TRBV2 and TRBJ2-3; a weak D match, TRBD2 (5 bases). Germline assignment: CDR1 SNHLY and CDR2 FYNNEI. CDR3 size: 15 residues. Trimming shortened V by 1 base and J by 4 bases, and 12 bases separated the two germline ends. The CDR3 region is CASSEVAGQPDTQYF. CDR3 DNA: TGTGCCAGCAGTGAAGTTGCGGGTCAACCAGATACGCAGTATTTT. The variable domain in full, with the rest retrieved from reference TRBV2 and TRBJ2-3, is EPEVTQTPSHQVTQMGQEVILRCVPISNHLYFYWYRQILGQKVEFLVSFYNNEISEKSEIFDDQFSVERPDGSNFTLKIRSTKLEDSAMYFCASSEVAGQPDTQYFGPGTRLTVL.

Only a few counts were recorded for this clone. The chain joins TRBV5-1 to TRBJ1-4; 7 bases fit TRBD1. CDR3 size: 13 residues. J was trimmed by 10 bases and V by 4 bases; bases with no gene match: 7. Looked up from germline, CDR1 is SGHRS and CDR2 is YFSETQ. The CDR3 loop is CASSDREKVKLFF. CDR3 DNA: TGCGCCAGCAGCGACAGGGAGAAAGTAAAACTGTTTTTT.

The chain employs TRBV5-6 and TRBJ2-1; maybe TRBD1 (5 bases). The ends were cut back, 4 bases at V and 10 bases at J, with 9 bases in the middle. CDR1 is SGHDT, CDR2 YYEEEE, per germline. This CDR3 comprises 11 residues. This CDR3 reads CASSIDSEQFF. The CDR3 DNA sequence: TGTGCCAGCAGCATCGACAGCGAGCAGTTCTTC.

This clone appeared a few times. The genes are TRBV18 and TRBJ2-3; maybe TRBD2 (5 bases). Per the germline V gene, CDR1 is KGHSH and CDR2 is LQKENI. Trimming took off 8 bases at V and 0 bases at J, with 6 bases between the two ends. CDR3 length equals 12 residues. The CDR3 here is CASRGSTDTQYF. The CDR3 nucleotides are TGTGCCAGCCGAGGGAGCACAGATACGCAGTATTTT.

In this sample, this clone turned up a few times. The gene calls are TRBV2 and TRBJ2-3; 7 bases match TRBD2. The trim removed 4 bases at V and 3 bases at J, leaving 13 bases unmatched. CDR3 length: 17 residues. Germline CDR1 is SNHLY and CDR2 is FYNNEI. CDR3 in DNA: TGTGCCAGCAGTGTGGCGGGAGCATCGGTCCGTACAGATACGCAGTATTTT. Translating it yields CASSVAGASVRTDTQYF.

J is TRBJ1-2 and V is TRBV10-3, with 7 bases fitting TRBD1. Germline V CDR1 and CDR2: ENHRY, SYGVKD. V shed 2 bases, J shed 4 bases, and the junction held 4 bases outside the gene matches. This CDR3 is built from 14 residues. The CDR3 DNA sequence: TGTGCCATCAGTGAGCCGACAGGGAGCTATGGCTACACCTTC. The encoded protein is CAISEPTGSYGYTF.